The 6 T cell receptor beta chains listed next were all sequenced from one sample in a study of cytomegalovirus exposure and HLA in healthy donors. Here immunoSEQ multiplex PCR was the method, and the copy in TCRdb shows in-frame clones only, minus some. The repertoire has under 150,000 clones, just over 90% of them found once; the top ten carry about 0.64%. The specimen was PBMCs. The receptors here all came from a young man in good health and CMV-seronegative.

The rearrangement links TRBV2 to TRBJ2-5, with 9 nucleotides matching TRBD1. J was trimmed by 2 bases and V by 5 bases; bases with no gene match: 6. Germline V lookup: CDR1 SNHLY, CDR2 FYNNEI. The CDR3 covers 15 residues. In nucleotides, the CDR3 is TGTGCCAGCAGTCAACAGGGGGCCTATCAAGAGACCCAGTACTTC. Amino acid sequence: CASSQQGAYQETQYF.

V and J are TRBV5-4 and TRBJ1-2; no firm D call. Germline V gives CDR1 SGHNT, CDR2 YYREEE (reference sequence). Trimming shortened V by 0 bases and J by 1 base, and 7 bases separated the two germline ends. This CDR3 is 14 amino acids long. The CDR3: CASSLDYSNYGYTF. CDR3 bases: TGTGCCAGCAGCTTGGATTACAGTAACTATGGCTACACCTTC.

The CDR3 sequence: CASSIGGGRPDEQYV. The CDR3 DNA follows: TGTGCCAGCAGCATAGGGGGCGGGAGGCCCGACGAGCAGTACGTC. V and J are TRBV7-2 and TRBJ2-7; perhaps TRBD2 as D (8 bases). Trimming took 5 bases from V and 5 from J, leaving 19 bases between them. Germline V gene lookup returns CDR1 SGHTA and CDR2 FQGNSA. The CDR3 covers 15 residues.

The chain links TRBV19 to TRBJ2-2; perhaps TRBD2 as D (6 bases). Between the trimmed V and J ends, which lost 0 bases and 1 base, there was a span of 15 bases. Per germline, CDR1 LNHDA and CDR2 SQIVND (reference sequence). The CDR3 runs 18 residues. CDR3 protein: CASSIDRIGGRNTGELFF. As DNA, the CDR3 is TGTGCCAGTAGTATAGATCGTATTGGGGGGAGGAACACCGGGGAGCTGTTTTTT.

The V and J genes are TRBV6-5 and TRBJ1-1; no clear D gene. The CDR3 loop spans 14 amino acids. Trimming shortened V by 3 bases and J by 8 bases, and 16 bases separated the two germline ends. Germline V gene sequence: CDR1 MNHEY, CDR2 SVGAGI. Here the CDR3 reads CASSYLNGGSEAFF. CDR3 nucleotide sequence: TGTGCCAGCAGTTATTTAAACGGCGGGAGCGAAGCTTTCTTT.

The chain employs TRBV11-2 and TRBJ2-7; D possibly corresponds to TRBD2 (5 bases). The CDR3 covers 15 residues. Deletions cut 1 base from V and 4 bases from J, with 14 bases between. Germline CDR1 is SGHAT and CDR2 is FQNNGV. The CDR3 nucleotides read TGTGCCAGCAGCTTAGCGTATGGACTCAGGTACGAGCAGTACGTC. The encoded protein is CASSLAYGLRYEQYV.